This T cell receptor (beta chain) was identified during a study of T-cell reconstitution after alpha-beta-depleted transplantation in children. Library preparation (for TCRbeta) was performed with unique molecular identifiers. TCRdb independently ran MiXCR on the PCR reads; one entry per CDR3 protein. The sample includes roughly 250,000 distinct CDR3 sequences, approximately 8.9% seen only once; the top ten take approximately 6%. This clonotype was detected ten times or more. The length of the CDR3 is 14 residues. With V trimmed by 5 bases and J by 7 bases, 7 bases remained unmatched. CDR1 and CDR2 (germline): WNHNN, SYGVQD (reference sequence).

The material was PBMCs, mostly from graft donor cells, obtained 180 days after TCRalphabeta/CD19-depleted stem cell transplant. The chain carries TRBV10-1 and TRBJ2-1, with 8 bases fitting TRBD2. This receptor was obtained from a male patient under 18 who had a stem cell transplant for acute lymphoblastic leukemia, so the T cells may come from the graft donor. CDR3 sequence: CASSSGSPWNEQFF. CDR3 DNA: TGCGCCAGCAGTAGCGGGAGCCCTTGGAATGAGCAGTTCTTC.